This entry lists 22 T cell receptor beta chains sequenced from one sample in a study of long-term antiretroviral therapy in people with HIV. The assay used was immunoSEQ (version v3.0), run at survey level. Clones were sequenced by immunoSEQ multiplex PCR, and TCRdb holds only the in-frame ones, with some missing. Of about 24,000 clones in the sample, approximately 80% were seen once. Sequenced material: unsorted PBMCs, taken roughly 4.1 years after starting antiretroviral therapy. The receptors shown here come from a man aged 25-45 years with HIV.

The J gene is TRBJ2-5, the V gene TRBV27; perhaps TRBD2 as D (6 bases). V was clipped by 2 bases and J by 5 bases, with 18 bases between them. The V gene's germline CDR1 is MNHEY and CDR2 SMNVEV (reference sequence). The CDR3 covers 16 residues. The CDR3 is CASSLRGLHGGETQYF. CDR3 in DNA: TGTGCCAGCAGTTTAAGGGGTCTGCACGGAGGGGAGACCCAGTACTTC.

The chain combines TRBV21-1 with TRBJ2-1; the DNA was not used to check the table's D call, TRBD2. TRBV21-1 is classified as a pseudogene. The CDR3 has 16 residues. CDR3 residues: CAIGTSGGNSYNEQFF. In nucleotides, the CDR3 is TGTGCCATTGGGACTAGCGGGGGTAACTCCTACAATGAGCAGTTCTTC.

The chain recombines TRBV27 with TRBJ1-6, with D perhaps TRBD1 (6 bases). Trimming left V 2 bases short and J 7 bases short, with 15 bases between. This CDR3 is 16 amino acids long. Germline V CDR1 and CDR2: MNHEY, SMNVEV (reference sequence). The CDR3 loop reads CASSLPPGGRNSPLHF. The DNA for the CDR3 is TGTGCCAGCAGTTTACCCCCGGGGGGGCGGAATTCACCCCTCCACTTT.

The chain recombines TRBV29-1 with TRBJ1-2, with a possible D match to TRBD1 (5 bases). CDR1 is SQVTM, CDR2 ANQGSEA, per germline. The CDR3 is 13 amino acids. Trimming stripped 3 bases from V and 1 base from J, with 9 bases between. The CDR3 region is CSVEGTNNYGYTF. The CDR3 region has the DNA TGCAGCGTTGAGGGGACTAATAACTATGGCTACACCTTC.

V and J are TRBV28 and TRBJ2-7; TRBD1 agrees at 7 bases. The CDR3 contains 12 residues. CDR1 and CDR2 (germline): MDHEN, SYDVKM. V shed 6 bases, J shed 3 bases, and the junction held 2 bases outside the gene matches. DNA for the CDR3: TGTGCCAGCAGCCCAGGGGGCTACGAGCAGTACTTC. Translation gives CASSPGGYEQYF. The full variable domain, with the rest looked up from reference TRBV28 and TRBJ2-7, is DVKVTQSSRYLVKRTGEKVFLECVQDMDHENMFWYRQDPGLGLRLIYFSYDVKMKEKGDIPEGYSVSREKKERFSLILESASTNQTSMYLCASSPGGYEQYFGPGTRLTVT.

V and J are TRBV5-1 and TRBJ2-3, with 7 bases matching TRBD1. Germline trimming cut 0 bases from V and 3 bases from J; bases unmatched to any gene: 7. CDR3 length equals 16 residues. CDR1 is SGHRS and CDR2 is YFSETQ in the germline V gene. This chain's CDR3 is CASSLEGATLTDTQYF. CDR3 DNA sequence: TGCGCCAGCAGCTTGGAGGGGGCCACCCTGACAGATACGCAGTATTTT.

The V call is TRBV28, the J call TRBJ2-4, with 8 bases lining up with TRBD1. Germline values: CDR1 MDHEN, CDR2 SYDVKM. Unmatched junction bases numbered 9, after V lost 4 bases and J lost 7 bases. The CDR3 consists of 15 residues. The CDR3 protein is CASSSAGQGMNIQYF. CDR3 nucleotides: TGTGCCAGCAGTTCCGCAGGACAGGGAATGAACATTCAGTACTTC.

V and J are TRBV28 and TRBJ1-2; D not certain. Germline V CDR1 and CDR2: MDHEN, SYDVKM. CDR3 length equals 11 residues. With 8 bases removed from V and 8 bases from J, the gap between germline ends came to 12 bases. The CDR3 loop is CASGHTRGYTF. The CDR3 region has the DNA TGTGCCAGCGGCCACACGAGGGGCTACACCTTC.

The gene calls are TRBV30 and TRBJ2-7; tentatively, D is TRBD1 (6 bases). The CDR3 runs 12 residues. The germline gives CDR1 GTSNPN, CDR2 SVGIG (reference sequence). V lost 3 bases to trimming and J lost 3 bases, with 9 bases between them. The CDR3 loop is CAWRYRVYEQYF. The CDR3 DNA reads TGTGCCTGGAGGTACAGGGTCTACGAGCAGTACTTC.

The chain uses TRBV7-9 and TRBJ2-1, with D perhaps TRBD2 (6 bases). This CDR3 comprises 16 residues. Germline values: CDR1 SEHNR, CDR2 FQNEAQ (reference sequence). V shed 2 bases and J shed 5 bases, with 16 bases lying between them. DNA for the CDR3: TGTGCCAGCAGCTTAACCTCCTTGGCGGGAAACAATGAGCAGTTCTTC. Encoded protein: CASSLTSLAGNNEQFF.

The chain uses TRBV5-1 and TRBJ2-1, with TRBD2 matching 7 bases. The CDR3 has 14 amino acids. V shed 4 bases and J 7 bases; nucleotides not matched to a gene: 8. In germline, CDR1 is SGHRS, CDR2 YFSETQ. CDR3 amino acids: CASSPTAGENEQFF. CDR3 in DNA: TGCGCCAGCAGCCCGACCGCGGGGGAAAATGAGCAGTTCTTC.

The chain uses TRBV29-1 and TRBJ1-2, with D perhaps TRBD1 (5 bases). The germline gives CDR1 SQVTM, CDR2 ANQGSEA. Trimming took off 6 bases at V and 8 bases at J, with 16 bases between the two ends. The CDR3 covers 12 residues. The CDR3 loop is CSVQVSRDGYTF. The CDR3 DNA sequence: TGCAGCGTCCAAGTCAGCAGGGACGGCTACACCTTC.

The V and J genes are TRBV30 and TRBJ2-7; 11 positions agree with TRBD1. J lost 6 bases, V lost 2 bases, and 3 bases had no gene match. The CDR3 runs 13 residues. Germline CDR1 and CDR2: GTSNPN and SVGIG (reference sequence). CDR3 sequence reads: CAWSWTGGAEQYF. The CDR3, as DNA: TGTGCCTGGAGTTGGACAGGGGGCGCCGAGCAGTACTTC. The full variable domain, its missing parts supplied by reference TRBV30 and TRBJ2-7, is SQTIHQWPATLVQPVGSPLSLECTVEGTSNPNLYWYRQAAGRGLQLLFYSVGIGQISSEVPQNLSASRPQDRQFILSSKKLLLSDSGFYLCAWSWTGGAEQYFGPGTRLTVT.

This clone has a handful of counts. Here the CDR3 reads CASRPSTGFYGYTF. For the CDR3, the DNA is TGTGCCAGCAGGCCGTCCACAGGGTTCTATGGCTACACCTTC. This chain uses TRBV2 with TRBJ1-2; a weak D match, TRBD1 (6 bases). Germline CDR1 is SNHLY and CDR2 is FYNNEI. V was shortened by 6 bases and J by 4 bases, with 15 bases between the two germline ends. This CDR3 comprises 14 residues. The full variable domain, completed using reference TRBV2 and TRBJ1-2, is EPEVTQTPSHQVTQMGQEVILRCVPISNHLYFYWYRQILGQKVEFLVSFYNNEISEKSEIFDDQFSVERPDGSNFTLKIRSTKLEDSAMYFCASRPSTGFYGYTFGSGTRLTVV.

This chain links TRBV4-1 with TRBJ2-1, with D possibly matching TRBD2 (5 bases). V lost 1 base, J lost 12 bases, and 10 bases lay in between. The germline V gene encodes CDR1 MGHRA and CDR2 YSYEKL. The CDR3 loop spans 12 amino acids. In DNA, the CDR3 is TGCGCCAGCAGCCAAGGGCGGGTGGGGCAGTTCTTC. The encoded protein is CASSQGRVGQFF.

The J gene is TRBJ2-3, the V gene TRBV4-2, with 9 bases matching TRBD2. Germline values: CDR1 LGHNA, CDR2 YNFKEQ. The V and J ends lost 4 bases and 3 bases, in that order; junction bases with no gene match: 8. The CDR3 extends over 16 amino acids. Written as DNA, the CDR3 is TGTGCCAGCAGCCCCAGCGTGAGCGGGAGGACAGATACGCAGTATTTT. Translating it yields CASSPSVSGRTDTQYF.

The V call is TRBV5-1, the J call TRBJ1-1; possibly TRBD1 for D (6 bases). Trimming cost V 4 bases and J 7 bases, with 14 bases left between them. The CDR3 totals 13 residues. The germline CDR1 and CDR2 sequences are SGHRS and YFSETQ. CDR3 protein: CASSLYRDNEAFF. Written as DNA, the CDR3 is TGCGCCAGCAGCCTATACCGGGACAATGAAGCTTTCTTT.

The rearrangement uses TRBV11-1 and TRBJ1-6; D is unclear. Trimming left V 5 bases short and J 6 bases short, with 8 bases between. The length of the CDR3 is 13 residues. Per germline, CDR1 SGHAT and CDR2 FQDESV (reference sequence). This CDR3 is CASSINPNSPLHF. The CDR3 nucleotides read TGTGCCAGCAGCATCAATCCTAATTCACCCCTCCACTTT.

The V and J genes are TRBV29-1 and TRBJ2-5, with D unresolved. The CDR3 is 13 residues long. V shed 4 bases and J shed 5 bases, with 14 bases lying between them. Germline-derived CDR1 and CDR2 are SQVTM and ANQGSEA. The CDR3 DNA follows: TGCAGCGTTGGGCAGAGCTGGATGGAGACCCAGTACTTC. Translation gives CSVGQSWMETQYF.

This rearrangement joins TRBV27 to TRBJ1-2; D unresolved. The germline gives CDR1 MNHEY, CDR2 SMNVEV (reference sequence). Trimming cost V 0 bases and J 8 bases, with 19 bases left between them. This CDR3 is 16 amino acids long. The CDR3 bases are TGTGCCAGCAGTTTATCCCCACCGGGCTACAGAGGGGGCTACACCTTC. This gives the protein CASSLSPPGYRGGYTF.

The chain carries TRBV28 and TRBJ2-1; D gene unclear. The CDR3 has 12 amino acids. V was shortened by 5 bases and J by 7 bases, with 9 bases between the two germline ends. In germline, CDR1 is MDHEN, CDR2 SYDVKM. The CDR3 coding sequence is TGTGCCAGCAGTATATCCGAGAATGAGCAGTTCTTC. This codes for CASSISENEQFF.

The chain uses TRBV9 and TRBJ2-2; TRBD2 aligns across 9 bases. Germline CDR1 is SGDLS and CDR2 is YYNGEE. The CDR3 contains 17 residues. V was clipped by 5 bases and J by 6 bases; unmatched bases: 14. CDR3 amino acids: CASSPTAGGRVAGELFF. The DNA for the CDR3 is TGTGCCAGCAGTCCTACTGCGGGCGGGAGGGTCGCCGGGGAGCTGTTTTTT.